These 27 T cell receptor beta chains originate from one sample sequenced in a study of blood T cell repertoires in COVID-19. Libraries were prepared by immunoSEQ multiplex PCR; TCRdb keeps only in-frame clonotypes and omits some of them. The sample lists 470,000 or so clones; around 88% were seen once. The sequenced material came from peripheral blood. The receptor set was obtained from a woman in her thirties with acute or convalescent COVID-19.

The chain employs TRBV14 and TRBJ2-1; maybe TRBD1 (5 bases). Trimming took off 2 bases at V and 2 bases at J, with 10 bases between the two ends. Germline-derived CDR1 and CDR2 are SGHDN and FVKESK. The CDR3 contains 15 residues. The CDR3: CASSQMQGAYNEQFF. The CDR3 coding sequence is TGTGCCAGCAGCCAAATGCAGGGCGCCTACAATGAGCAGTTCTTC.

This rearrangement joins TRBV4-1 to TRBJ2-7; 7 bases map to TRBD1. The CDR3 covers 15 residues. Germline V lookup: CDR1 MGHRA, CDR2 YSYEKL. The J segment lost 3 bases and the V segment lost 0 bases, leaving 5 bases of the junction unmatched. CDR3 sequence reads: CASSQDDREGYEQYF. The CDR3 DNA follows: TGCGCCAGCAGCCAAGACGACAGGGAAGGCTACGAGCAGTACTTC.

On this clone itself: This sample also contains other DNA sequences that code for the same CDR3. This chain uses TRBV30 with TRBJ1-1; 7 bases are shared with TRBD1. There are 13 residues in the CDR3. After removal of 0 bases from V and 4 bases from J, the junction contained 2 bases not matched to a gene. The germline V gene has CDR1 GTSNPN and CDR2 SVGIG (reference sequence). The DNA of the CDR3 is TGTGCCTGGAGTGTTAACAGGGGCACTGAAGCTTTCTTT. It codes for CAWSVNRGTEAFF.

This clone was seen a single time. The J gene is TRBJ2-7, the V gene TRBV5-1; D gene uncertain. CDR1 SGHRS and CDR2 YFSETQ come from the germline V gene. The CDR3 has 14 residues. Trimming cost V 0 bases and J 2 bases, with 9 bases left between them. The CDR3 DNA reads TGCGCCAGCAGCTTGGAACACGGAGCCTACGAGCAGTACTTC. Its translation is CASSLEHGAYEQYF.

J is TRBJ2-2 and V is TRBV28; D is uncertain. This CDR3 is built from 11 residues. The V end lost 7 bases, the J end lost 8 bases, and 8 bases lay between the germline ends. Germline V gives CDR1 MDHEN, CDR2 SYDVKM. The CDR3 is CASTVEGELFF. The CDR3 DNA reads TGTGCCAGCACCGTAGAGGGGGAGCTGTTTTTT.

A few counts support this clone. V usage is TRBV7-3 and J usage is TRBJ2-1, with D uncertain. The CDR3 consists of 13 residues. Deletions cut 1 base from V and 4 bases from J, with 5 bases between. CDR1 is SGHTA, CDR2 FQGTGA, per germline. The DNA for the CDR3 is TGTGCCAGCAGCTTAAATCGTTACAATGAGCAGTTCTTC. Residues: CASSLNRYNEQFF.

In DNA, the CDR3 is TGTGCCAGCAGTTTTTCAGGAGAGACCCAGTACTTC. It is translated as CASSFSGETQYF. This rearrangement joins TRBV27 to TRBJ2-5; D is undetermined. Germline V gene sequence: CDR1 MNHEY, CDR2 SMNVEV (reference sequence). V was shortened by 3 bases and J by 4 bases, with 6 bases between the two germline ends. The CDR3 has 12 amino acids.

The genes are TRBV10-3 and TRBJ1-4, with D tentatively TRBD1 (6 bases). The CDR3 covers 14 residues. Looked up from germline, CDR1 is ENHRY and CDR2 is SYGVKD. Trimming removed 6 bases at V and 5 bases at J, with 13 bases between. CDR3 in DNA: TGTGCCATCAGGGCGACAGGATCGAATGAAAAACTGTTTTTT. It is translated as CAIRATGSNEKLFF.

The CDR3, as DNA: TGCGCCAGCAGCTTCAAGTCTAGCGGGGGGACCAATGAGCAGTTCTTC. Translating it yields CASSFKSSGGTNEQFF. The chain carries TRBV5-1 and TRBJ2-1, with 11 bases fitting TRBD2. Losses at the gene ends were 2 bases for V and 6 bases for J; bases not matched to a gene: 7. This CDR3 has 16 amino acids. In germline, CDR1 is SGHRS, CDR2 YFSETQ. Looking up the rest from reference TRBV5-1 and TRBJ2-1 gives the full variable domain: KAGVTQTPRYLIKTRGQQVTLSCSPISGHRSVSWYQQTPGQGLQFLFEYFSETQRNKGNFPGRFSGRQFSNSRSEMNVSTLELGDSALYLCASSFKSSGGTNEQFFGPGTRLTVL.

The rearrangement links TRBV2 to TRBJ2-1, with 8 bases aligning to TRBD2. The CDR3 has 17 amino acids. Trimming removed 4 bases from V and 4 bases from J; junction bases left unmatched: 12. Per germline, CDR1 SNHLY and CDR2 FYNNEI. CDR3 residues: CASSGRGVAGKYNEQFF. The CDR3 DNA reads TGTGCCAGCAGTGGCCGTGGGGTAGCGGGGAAATACAATGAGCAGTTCTTC.

The V and J genes are TRBV1 and TRBJ1-4. TRBV1 is a known pseudogene. The CDR3 covers 19 residues. CDR3: CTSSQVVPGESLGNEKLFF. In DNA, the CDR3 is TGCACCAGCAGCCAAGTGGTGCCGGGGGAGTCACTCGGGAATGAAAAACTGTTTTTT.

The V gene is TRBV19, the J gene TRBJ1-5, with D maybe TRBD1 (6 bases). Germline V lookup: CDR1 LNHDA, CDR2 SQIVND (reference sequence). This CDR3 is 15 amino acids long. V shed 5 bases and J shed 4 bases, with 15 bases lying between them. CDR3: CASSWDTIGNQPQHF. The CDR3 DNA reads TGTGCCAGTAGTTGGGACACAATCGGGAATCAGCCCCAGCATTTT.

This clone was observed a handful of times. This chain joins TRBV6-1 and TRBJ1-2; the D is unclear. This CDR3 is built from 13 residues. Per the germline V gene, CDR1 is MNHNS and CDR2 is SASEGT. Trimming took off 3 bases at V and 7 bases at J, with 12 bases between the two ends. The CDR3 loop is CASSDRSPGGYTF. In DNA, the CDR3 is TGTGCCAGCAGTGATAGATCCCCCGGTGGCTACACCTTC.

The chain is built from TRBV30 and TRBJ1-1; D remains unclear. This CDR3 region has 11 residues. CDR1 and CDR2 (germline): GTSNPN, SVGIG (reference sequence). Trimming left V 7 bases short and J 1 base short, with 7 bases between. The CDR3 DNA sequence: TGTGCCTCCTCTCGGAACACTGAAGCTTTCTTT. It yields the protein CASSRNTEAFF.

This chain uses TRBV9 with TRBJ1-5; possible D gene TRBD1, 6 bases. With 3 bases removed from V and 8 bases from J, the gap between germline ends came to 15 bases. In germline, CDR1 is SGDLS, CDR2 YYNGEE. This CDR3 has 14 residues. The DNA for the CDR3 is TGTGCCAGCAGCGCGGACGGGGGGCGGGAGCCCCAGCATTTT. It specifies CASSADGGREPQHF.

In this sample, this clone turned up a few times. The chain joins TRBV2 to TRBJ1-1; D possibly corresponds to TRBD1 (5 bases). Germline values: CDR1 SNHLY, CDR2 FYNNEI. Trimming pared 5 bases from V and 3 bases from J, leaving 10 bases between. This CDR3 is 13 amino acids long. In nucleotides, the CDR3 is TGTGCCAGCAGTCGACAGACCTACACTGAAGCTTTCTTT. Its translation is CASSRQTYTEAFF.

The chain employs TRBV5-1 and TRBJ2-1, with a weak D call TRBD2 (6 bases). CDR3 length equals 14 residues. Trimming removed 0 bases at V and 10 bases at J, with 14 bases between. From germline, CDR1 is SGHRS and CDR2 YFSETQ. CDR3 region: CASSLGLDAREQFF. CDR3 DNA sequence: TGCGCCAGCAGCTTGGGACTAGATGCGCGGGAGCAGTTCTTC.

This clone was found a few times. This chain connects TRBV2 to TRBJ2-3; D is possibly TRBD2 (6 bases). The CDR3 has 14 amino acids. With 6 bases removed from V and 3 bases from J, the gap between germline ends came to 13 bases. Germline CDR1 reads SNHLY; CDR2 reads FYNNEI. Here the CDR3 DNA reads TGTGCCAGCAGCGGACTAAGGGGTACAGATACGCAGTATTTT. It specifies CASSGLRGTDTQYF.

The chain joins TRBV5-3 to TRBJ2-3; TRBD2 aligns across 7 bases. TRBV5-3 is reported as an ORF; its role is uncertain. J gave up 2 bases and V 1 base, and 13 bases lay outside the gene matches. CDR3 length equals 18 residues. In nucleotides, the CDR3 is TGTGCCAGAAGCTTGTTTTCGGGCGGGGGTTCCCCCACAGATACGCAGTATTTT. Translating gives CARSLFSGGGSPTDTQYF.

The chain links TRBV5-1 to TRBJ2-5, with TRBD2 identical over 12 bases. Germline trimming cut 3 bases from V and 0 bases from J; bases unmatched to any gene: 12. Germline V CDR1 and CDR2: SGHRS, YFSETQ. The CDR3 totals 19 residues. The CDR3 loop is CASSSGTERLAGDQETQYF. The CDR3 DNA sequence: TGCGCCAGCAGCTCGGGGACAGAGAGACTAGCGGGGGACCAAGAGACCCAGTACTTC.

This clone was recorded many times. The rearrangement links TRBV12-5 to TRBJ2-1, with TRBD1 identical over 12 bases. Germline CDR1 and CDR2: LGHNT and FRNRAP. With 4 bases clipped from V and 15 bases from J, the junction kept 10 bases outside the gene matches. There are 14 residues in the CDR3. The CDR3 is CASGWGTGGASLFF. Here the CDR3 DNA reads TGTGCTAGTGGTTGGGGGACAGGGGGCGCTTCCCTGTTCTTC.

The J gene is TRBJ2-1, the V gene TRBV6-5; D may be TRBD2 (5 bases). The V gene lost 8 bases and the J gene lost 2 bases, with 10 bases spanning the gap. The germline V gene has CDR1 MNHEY and CDR2 SVGAGI. The CDR3 is 13 residues long. The CDR3 DNA follows: TGTGCCAGCTCTTTCGGGACCTACAATGAGCAGTTCTTC. The encoded protein is CASSFGTYNEQFF.

V gene TRBV2 combines with J gene TRBJ2-5; tentative D call: TRBD1 (6 bases). Germline values: CDR1 SNHLY, CDR2 FYNNEI. V lost 6 bases to trimming and J lost 5 bases, with 10 bases between them. The CDR3 is made up of 12 amino acids. CDR3 DNA: TGTGCCAGCAGAGGGGGTGGGGAGACCCAGTACTTC. Protein sequence: CASRGGGETQYF.

This chain uses TRBV19 with TRBJ2-7, with 8 nucleotides matching TRBD1. Germline-derived CDR1 and CDR2 are LNHDA and SQIVND (reference sequence). The CDR3 contains 16 residues. Losses at the gene ends were 3 bases for V and 2 bases for J; bases not matched to a gene: 9. CDR3 DNA sequence: TGTGCCAGTAGTATTAAATCCGGGACAGGTCCCTACGAGCAGTACTTC. It codes for CASSIKSGTGPYEQYF.

The chain couples TRBV5-1 to TRBJ1-1; D possibly corresponds to TRBD1 (5 bases). Germline CDR1 reads SGHRS; CDR2 reads YFSETQ. This CDR3 comprises 15 residues. The germline V and J ends were trimmed by 4 bases and 4 bases, with 17 bases remaining between them. CDR3 bases: TGCGCCAGCAGCAGGGACCCTGGGGGAGGCACTGAAGCTTTCTTT. It translates to CASSRDPGGGTEAFF.

The chain recombines TRBV30 with TRBJ1-5; maybe TRBD1 (5 bases). There are 13 residues in the CDR3. Germline V gene sequence: CDR1 GTSNPN, CDR2 SVGIG (reference sequence). With 1 base removed from V and 6 bases from J, the gap between germline ends came to 10 bases. The CDR3 DNA reads as TGTGCCTGGAGTGGGGGGGACGGTCAGCCCCAGCATTTT. This translates into CAWSGGDGQPQHF.

Only one count was recorded for this clone. The chain joins TRBV18 to TRBJ1-3; weak D call: TRBD1 (5 bases). Trimming removed 3 bases at V and 2 bases at J, with 14 bases between. Per the germline V gene, CDR1 is KGHSH and CDR2 is LQKENI. The length of the CDR3 is 16 residues. CDR3: CASSPPGDFPGNTIYF. CDR3 sequence (DNA): TGTGCCAGCTCACCGCCCGGGGACTTTCCTGGAAACACCATATATTTT.